The 7 T cell receptor beta chains in this list originate from one sample, sequenced in a study of shared clonotypes between healthy human individuals. The method was immunoSEQ multiplex PCR; TCRdb's version includes in-frame clones alone and lacks a portion of them. The sample gives some 1,400,000 clones, roughly 95% of which show up once; over 1% is in the top ten. The sequenced sample consisted of naive CD4+ T cells sorted from blood. Subset given: CD45RA+ positively selected. These TCRs come from a man in his thirties or forties in good health.

DNA of the CDR3: TGTGCCAGCAGCTTAGAGGGGGCCGGGAGGGCCTTCTCCTACGAGCAGTACTTC. Translated, it gives CASSLEGAGRAFSYEQYF. The chain uses TRBV7-2 and TRBJ2-7, with D tentatively TRBD2 (8 bases). CDR3 length equals 18 residues. Trimming removed 1 base from V and 0 bases from J, with 19 bases in between. CDR1 is SGHTA, CDR2 FQGNSA, per germline.

The V call is TRBV7-9, the J call TRBJ1-1, with TRBD1 matching over 8 bases. J lost 5 bases, V lost 3 bases, and 11 bases had no gene match. CDR1 is SEHNR and CDR2 is FQNEAQ in the germline V gene (reference sequence). There are 16 residues in the CDR3. This chain's CDR3 is CASSFRDGTGATEAFF. The CDR3 DNA reads as TGTGCCAGCAGCTTTCGCGATGGGACAGGTGCGACTGAAGCTTTCTTT.

The chain is built from TRBV4-1 and TRBJ2-7; D may match TRBD1 or TRBD2 (5 bases each). V was clipped by 1 base and J by 2 bases, with 12 bases between them. Germline V gives CDR1 MGHRA, CDR2 YSYEKL. The CDR3 has 15 amino acids. As DNA, the CDR3 is TGCGCCAGCAGCCAAGTGCGAGGGGCCCCCTACGAGCAGTACTTC. Translating it yields CASSQVRGAPYEQYF.

This clone was observed once. The V gene is TRBV7-3, the J gene TRBJ2-1, with 7 bases that match TRBD1. Per germline, CDR1 SGHTA and CDR2 FQGTGA. V shed 6 bases and J 5 bases; nucleotides not matched to a gene: 7. CDR3 length: 14 amino acids. Here the CDR3 DNA reads TGTGCCAGCAGACGACAGGGATTACACAATGAGCAGTTCTTC. It yields the protein CASRRQGLHNEQFF.

The chain's CDR3 is CASSVFEGAAGGELFF. In nucleotides, the CDR3 is TGTGCCAGCAGCGTCTTCGAGGGGGCCGCGGGCGGGGAGCTGTTTTTT. The chain recombines TRBV7-8 with TRBJ2-2; 7 nucleotides line up with TRBD1. The CDR3 contains 16 residues. The ends lost 5 bases at V and 7 bases at J; junction bases unmatched: 13. In germline, CDR1 is SGHVS, CDR2 FQNEAQ.

This clone was seen only a few times. This rearrangement joins TRBV5-4 to TRBJ1-3; D gene ambiguous. The CDR3 spans 16 residues. Germline assignment: CDR1 SGHNT and CDR2 YYREEE (reference sequence). The germline V and J ends were trimmed by 0 bases and 0 bases, with 10 bases remaining between them. The CDR3 reads CASSLGTASSGNTIYF. CDR3 DNA: TGTGCCAGCAGCTTGGGTACGGCGAGCTCTGGAAACACCATATATTTT.

The chain uses TRBV18 and TRBJ1-1, with D possibly TRBD1 on 5 matching bases. The V gene's germline CDR1 is KGHSH and CDR2 LQKENI. There are 14 residues in the CDR3. Trimming removed 8 bases at V and 5 bases at J, with 18 bases between. This CDR3 is CASLIGVTGTEAFF. The CDR3 bases are TGTGCCAGCCTGATAGGGGTAACGGGTACTGAAGCTTTCTTT.